Presented here are 13 T cell receptor beta chains from one specimen sequenced in a study of shared clonotypes between healthy human individuals. Sequencing was performed with immunoSEQ multiplex PCR; in TCRdb, only in-frame clones are kept and a portion is missing. The sample records around 2.5 million clones, roughly 93% being singletons. The sample taken for sequencing was naive CD4+ T cells from PBMCs. Sample subset: CD45RA+ positively selected. Receptors were obtained from a man in his late teens or twenties in good health. Some clones in this sample may be carry-over from other donors' samples.

The rearrangement links TRBV19 to TRBJ2-7, with a weak D call TRBD1 (6 bases). The CDR3 length is 16 residues. CDR1 LNHDA and CDR2 SQIVND come from the germline V gene (reference sequence). Trimming cost V 3 bases and J 2 bases, with 17 bases left between them. CDR3 sequence: CASSILGTQPPYEQYF. The CDR3 region has the DNA TGTGCCAGTAGTATCCTCGGGACACAACCACCCTACGAGCAGTACTTC.

V and J are TRBV4-1 and TRBJ2-7; TRBD1 might be the D (6 bases). This CDR3 is 16 amino acids long. Germline-derived CDR1 and CDR2 are MGHRA and YSYEKL. With 4 bases removed from V and 0 bases from J, the gap between germline ends came to 16 bases. The CDR3 is CASSLTGTYFSYEQYF. Here the CDR3 DNA reads TGCGCCAGCAGCCTAACCGGGACATACTTCTCCTACGAGCAGTACTTC.

J is TRBJ2-1 and V is TRBV5-4; TRBD1 aligns across 10 bases. This CDR3 has 18 residues. Germline values: CDR1 SGHNT, CDR2 YYREEE (reference sequence). V lost 0 bases and J lost 6; bases outside the gene matches: 12. In DNA form, the CDR3 reads TGTGCCAGCAGCTTGGGCGTATCTGACAGGGGGCCTTTCAATGAGCAGTTCTTC. Translating it yields CASSLGVSDRGPFNEQFF.

The chain links TRBV15 to TRBJ1-5; the D gene is possibly TRBD1 (5 bases). The CDR3 is 15 amino acids. The V end lost 8 bases, the J end lost 5 bases, and 19 bases lay between the germline ends. The germline gives CDR1 LNHNV, CDR2 YYDKDF (reference sequence). The CDR3 nucleotides are TGTGCCACCCAGCAGAGAGCAGGGAGAGATCAGCCCCAGCATTTT. Its translation: CATQQRAGRDQPQHF.

The gene calls are TRBV19 and TRBJ2-1; TRBD2 agrees at 10 bases. The V segment lost 4 bases and the J segment 8 bases; nucleotides outside the gene matches: 5. This CDR3 has 14 residues. Per germline, CDR1 LNHDA and CDR2 SQIVND (reference sequence). CDR3 sequence: CASSTLAGAYEQFF. CDR3 DNA sequence: TGTGCCAGTAGTACGCTAGCGGGAGCCTATGAGCAGTTCTTC.

J is TRBJ2-7 and V is TRBV7-2; TRBD1 aligns across 10 bases. Germline lookup yields CDR1 SGHTA and CDR2 FQGNSA. V shed 5 bases, J shed 7 bases, and the junction held 8 bases outside the gene matches. The CDR3 loop spans 14 amino acids. The CDR3 here is CASSPWTGGEEQYF. The CDR3, as DNA: TGTGCCAGCAGCCCGTGGACAGGGGGTGAAGAGCAGTACTTC. Variable domain in full (rest from reference TRBV7-2 and TRBJ2-7): GAGVSQSPSNKVTEKGKDVELRCDPISGHTALYWYRQSLGQGLEFLIYFQGNSAPDKSGLPSDRFSAERTGGSVSTLTIQRTQQEDSAVYLCASSPWTGGEEQYFGPGTRLTVT.

V gene TRBV28 combines with J gene TRBJ1-2; D gene uncertain. V lost 3 bases and J 8 bases, leaving 10 bases between the germline ends. Per the germline V gene, CDR1 is MDHEN and CDR2 is SYDVKM. The CDR3 consists of 12 residues. DNA for the CDR3: TGTGCCAGCAGTTTTCATCCCAGGGGCTACACCTTC. Translated, it gives CASSFHPRGYTF.

J is TRBJ2-3 and V is TRBV4-2; the match to TRBD1 covers 7 bases. The V segment lost 1 base and the J segment 0 bases; nucleotides outside the gene matches: 13. Germline assignment: CDR1 LGHNA and CDR2 YNFKEQ. CDR3 size: 19 residues. This chain's CDR3 is CASSQVSRDSRSSTDTQYF. As DNA, the CDR3 is TGTGCCAGCAGCCAAGTCAGCCGGGACAGCCGGTCTAGCACAGATACGCAGTATTTT.

The chain links TRBV7-3 to TRBJ2-1; TRBD2 aligns across 7 bases. The CDR3 runs to 18 residues. Trimming at V came to 1 base and at J to 0 bases, leaving 9 bases not matched to a gene. Per germline, CDR1 SGHTA and CDR2 FQGTGA. Here the CDR3 reads CASSLRFGGGSSYNEQFF. In DNA, the CDR3 is TGTGCCAGCAGCTTAAGATTTGGGGGAGGGAGCTCCTACAATGAGCAGTTCTTC.

A remark on this clone: This sample includes further DNA sequences coding for the same CDR3. The chain joins TRBV5-1 to TRBJ2-2; D unclear. In germline, CDR1 is SGHRS, CDR2 YFSETQ. Trimming shortened V by 0 bases and J by 5 bases, and 8 bases separated the two germline ends. CDR3 size: 14 residues. The CDR3 nucleotides read TGCGCCAGCAGCTTGGCAACCAGAACCGGGGAGCTGTTTTTT. Residues: CASSLATRTGELFF.

The V call is TRBV7-2, the J call TRBJ2-3; 9 positions match TRBD2. The CDR3 spans 19 residues. The germline V gene encodes CDR1 SGHTA and CDR2 FQGNSA. V dropped 5 bases and J dropped 2; count of bases not matched to a gene: 17. The CDR3 spells CASSPGGALAGRATDTQYF. For the CDR3, the DNA is TGTGCCAGCAGCCCTGGTGGGGCGCTAGCGGGAAGGGCCACAGATACGCAGTATTTT.

This chain links TRBV10-1 with TRBJ2-1, with D unresolved. The CDR3 runs 12 residues. Germline V lookup: CDR1 WNHNN, CDR2 SYGVQD (reference sequence). V lost 3 bases and J lost 9, with 9 bases in between. The CDR3 loop reads CASSESLGEQFF. DNA of the CDR3: TGCGCCAGCAGTGAAAGTCTGGGTGAGCAGTTCTTC.

Only one count was recorded for this clone. Distinct nucleotide sequences in the sample also encode this CDR3. The genes are TRBV7-2 and TRBJ2-1; perhaps TRBD2 as D (5 bases). This CDR3 region has 14 residues. V was cut by 0 bases and J by 7 bases, with 10 bases left in between. Germline V gene sequence: CDR1 SGHTA, CDR2 FQGNSA. The CDR3 DNA follows: TGTGCCAGCAGCTTAGCGGGAGTCAGGAATGAGCAGTTCTTC. Residues: CASSLAGVRNEQFF.